A single sample gave rise to the 10 T cell receptor beta chains below, sequenced in a study of PD-1 blockade in classical Hodgkin lymphoma. Using immunoSEQ multiplex PCR, the repertoire was profiled, and TCRdb retains in-frame clones only, with some absent. The sample lists around 60,000 clones, about 85% seen once, with 6.5% to 9% in the top ten. Time point described: cycle 4 day 1 (C4D1), after 6 weeks of nivolumab. Following autologous stem cell transplantation, relapse occurred in every patient, and exposure to brentuximab vedotin varied. The sample here was peripheral blood mononuclear cells (PBMCs), taken before the fourth cycle of nivolumab. All receptors come from a human donor with classical Hodgkin lymphoma.

The chain links TRBV27 to TRBJ1-2; 8 nucleotides agree with TRBD1. CDR1 and CDR2 (germline): MNHEY, SMNVEV (reference sequence). CDR3 length equals 16 residues. Trimming took 6 bases from V and 3 from J; bases not matched to a gene: 12. The CDR3 sequence: CASRIYRGRDHYGYTF. The CDR3 DNA reads as TGTGCCAGCAGAATCTACAGGGGGAGGGATCACTATGGCTACACCTTC.

The rearrangement uses TRBV5-1 and TRBJ2-3, with D maybe TRBD2 (6 bases). Germline assignment: CDR1 SGHRS and CDR2 YFSETQ. The CDR3 covers 14 residues. The V end was cut by 10 bases, the J end by 0 bases, with 15 bases between. For the CDR3, the DNA is TGCGCCTCCGGGGCGGGACCTAGCACAGATACGCAGTATTTT. Its protein is CASGAGPSTDTQYF.

The V call is TRBV30, the J call TRBJ1-2; TRBD1 matches at 12 bases. The V segment lost 4 bases and the J segment 6 bases; nucleotides outside the gene matches: 6. The CDR3 spans 14 residues. Germline V gene lookup returns CDR1 GTSNPN and CDR2 SVGIG (reference sequence). The CDR3 DNA reads as TGTGCCTGGACCCTGGGGACAGGGGGCCATGGCTACACCTTC. It translates to CAWTLGTGGHGYTF. The variable domain in full, with the rest retrieved from reference TRBV30 and TRBJ1-2, is SQTIHQWPATLVQPVGSPLSLECTVEGTSNPNLYWYRQAAGRGLQLLFYSVGIGQISSEVPQNLSASRPQDRQFILSSKKLLLSDSGFYLCAWTLGTGGHGYTFGSGTRLTVV.

The chain couples TRBV4-1 to TRBJ2-3; D is unclear. Trimming shortened V by 0 bases and J by 2 bases, and 6 bases separated the two germline ends. The CDR3 sequence is 14 residues long. Germline loops: CDR1 MGHRA, CDR2 YSYEKL. CDR3 region: CASSQDLITDTQYF. The CDR3 coding sequence is TGCGCCAGCAGCCAAGATCTTATCACAGATACGCAGTATTTT.

This rearrangement joins TRBV7-8 to TRBJ1-5, with D unclear. Trimming took 5 bases from V and 4 from J, leaving 9 bases between them. The CDR3 spans 13 residues. Germline CDR1 is SGHVS and CDR2 is FQNEAQ. DNA for the CDR3: TGTGCCAGCAGCCCAGTCCCAAATCAGCCCCAGCATTTT. Amino acids: CASSPVPNQPQHF.

This chain connects TRBV5-6 to TRBJ2-1, with D unclear. The germline gives CDR1 SGHDT, CDR2 YYEEEE. The CDR3 runs to 16 residues. With 2 bases removed from V and 0 bases from J, the gap between germline ends came to 12 bases. CDR3 bases: TGTGCCAGCAGCTTCGGTGGAAGTACCTCCTACAATGAGCAGTTCTTC. Its protein is CASSFGGSTSYNEQFF.

The chain couples TRBV5-1 to TRBJ2-7; D may correspond to TRBD1 or TRBD2 (7 bases each). Germline CDR1 and CDR2: SGHRS and YFSETQ. The CDR3 has 14 residues. The V end lost 4 bases, the J end lost 3 bases, and 14 bases lay between the germline ends. The CDR3 sequence is CASSRGDSHYEQYF. For the CDR3, the DNA is TGCGCCAGCAGCCGGGGGGACAGCCACTACGAGCAGTACTTC.

This clone was recorded once. V is TRBV5-1 and J is TRBJ1-4; a weak D match, TRBD1 (5 bases). CDR3 size: 14 residues. From germline, CDR1 is SGHRS and CDR2 YFSETQ. Trimming left V 4 bases short and J 4 bases short, with 11 bases between. The CDR3 reads CASSIGHDNEKLFF. For the CDR3, the DNA is TGCGCCAGCAGCATCGGACATGATAATGAAAAACTGTTTTTT.

The rearrangement uses TRBV9 and TRBJ2-3; D is possibly TRBD1 or TRBD2 (5 bases each). Germline V gene data show CDR1 as SGDLS and CDR2 as YYNGEE. CDR3 length: 16 residues. V gave up 5 bases and J gave up 6 bases, with 22 bases separating them. CDR3 nucleotides: TGTGCCAGCAGTACCGGGATCGGGTCAGGGTCGGATACGCAGTATTTT. Its translation is CASSTGIGSGSDTQYF. Complete variable domain (other parts from reference TRBV9 and TRBJ2-3): DSGVTQTPKHLITATGQRVTLRCSPRSGDLSVYWYQQSLDQGLQFLIQYYNGEERAKGNILERFSAQQFPDLHSELNLSSLELGDSALYFCASSTGIGSGSDTQYFGPGTRLTVL.

About this clone: The sample has other DNA sequences that encode this CDR3 too. The V gene is TRBV5-1, the J gene TRBJ2-2; weak D call: TRBD1 (6 bases). CDR3 size: 14 residues. From germline, CDR1 is SGHRS and CDR2 YFSETQ. V gave up 5 bases and J gave up 1 base, with 9 bases separating them. CDR3 sequence (DNA): TGCGCCAGCAGTTCGACAGGGAACACCGGGGAGCTGTTTTTT. Translating it yields CASSSTGNTGELFF.